The 5 T cell receptor beta chains in this list originate from one sample, sequenced in a study of shared T cell receptors in the human thymus (dated by TCRdb to about 2021). Library preparation used the immunoSEQ multiplex PCR assay. This immuneACCESS table, as held by TCRdb, lists in-frame sequences with V and J called but not all clones. Of the missing ones, under half trace to an unresolved V gene in checked studies; the others have no known cause. Here the sample has over 450,000 clones; 78% occur a single time. The ten largest clones take up approximately 0.013% of the sample. This same sample was also part of a study on human thymus T cells.

Sequenced sample: thymocytes. Receptor source: a boy less than two years old with a congenital heart defect. Donor details come from another sample of the same person, matched by shared clones.

The genes are TRBV7-8 and TRBJ2-5; TRBD2 matches at 10 bases. V lost 4 bases and J lost 0; bases outside the gene matches: 5. Germline loops: CDR1 SGHVS, CDR2 FQNEAQ. CDR3 length: 16 amino acids. This CDR3 is CASSSGTSVHQETQYF. The CDR3 region has the DNA TGTGCCAGCAGCTCCGGGACTAGCGTCCACCAAGAGACCCAGTACTTC.

The chain recombines TRBV7-2 with TRBJ2-7; TRBD1 agrees at 8 bases. Germline assignment: CDR1 SGHTA and CDR2 FQGNSA. The CDR3 length is 15 residues. The junction had 10 bases not matched to a gene; V was cut back by 3 bases and J by 6 bases. The CDR3 spells CASSFPPGQASEQYF. Written as DNA, the CDR3 is TGTGCCAGCAGCTTTCCGCCGGGACAGGCATCCGAGCAGTACTTC.

This clone was recorded once. The rearrangement joins TRBV4-3 to TRBJ2-7; tentatively, D is TRBD1 (6 bases). V lost 1 base and J lost 1, with 14 bases in between. The germline V gene has CDR1 LGHNA and CDR2 YSLEER. The CDR3 runs 16 residues. The CDR3 loop reads CASSQAPDRLSYEQYF. The CDR3 coding sequence is TGCGCCAGCAGCCAAGCACCAGACAGGCTATCCTACGAGCAGTACTTC.

V usage is TRBV2 and J usage is TRBJ1-2, with a possible D match to TRBD1 (5 bases). The CDR3 is 12 amino acids. Germline CDR1 reads SNHLY; CDR2 reads FYNNEI. V lost 2 bases, J lost 8 bases, and 9 bases lay in between. In DNA form, the CDR3 reads TGTGCCAGCAGTGAAAAGGGGCACGGCTACACCTTC. Translating gives CASSEKGHGYTF.

The chain is built from TRBV7-4 and TRBJ1-1; D gene unclear. There are 16 residues in the CDR3. The V gene lost 3 bases and the J gene lost 0 bases, with 14 bases spanning the gap. CDR1 is SGHVT, CDR2 SQSDAQ, per germline. In nucleotides, the CDR3 is TGTGCCAGCAGCTTGGGTGGTGGGCAGGTGAACACTGAAGCTTTCTTT. This encodes CASSLGGGQVNTEAFF.